This passage covers 28 T cell receptor beta chains from one sample sequenced in a study of blood T cell repertoires in COVID-19. Libraries were prepared by immunoSEQ multiplex PCR; TCRdb keeps only in-frame clonotypes and omits some of them. The sample consists of about 120,000 clones, 55% to 75% of them appearing once. Sequenced sample: peripheral blood. These receptor sequences come from a human donor with acute or convalescent COVID-19. The donor label of this sample is uncertain.

The V and J genes are TRBV10-2 and TRBJ2-1; TRBD2 agrees at 16 bases. The V segment lost 6 bases and the J segment 9 bases; nucleotides outside the gene matches: 5. This CDR3 has 15 amino acids. Germline V gene data show CDR1 as WSHSY and CDR2 as SAAADI. The CDR3 DNA sequence: TGCGCCAGCAGAGAGGGACTAGCGGGGGGGGGTGAGCAGTTCTTC. It translates to CASREGLAGGGEQFF.

This clone was observed at least ten times. The V and J genes are TRBV7-9 and TRBJ1-6; TRBD1 might be the D (5 bases). Germline CDR1 and CDR2: SEHNR and FQNEAQ (reference sequence). V lost 4 bases and J 7 bases, leaving 14 bases between the germline ends. The CDR3 runs 15 residues. The CDR3 DNA sequence: TGTGCCAGCAGCTCTTCCGGGGGGTTGAATTCACCCCTCCACTTT. It codes for CASSSSGGLNSPLHF.

V gene TRBV30 combines with J gene TRBJ1-2; D is perhaps TRBD1 (6 bases). Germline values: CDR1 GTSNPN, CDR2 SVGIG (reference sequence). V was pared by 8 bases and J by 4 bases, with 11 bases between. This CDR3 is 11 amino acids long. The CDR3 DNA reads as TGTGCCCAAGACAGGCTCTATGGCTACACCTTC. Translation: CAQDRLYGYTF. Drawing the rest from reference TRBV30 and TRBJ1-2, the complete variable domain is SQTIHQWPATLVQPVGSPLSLECTVEGTSNPNLYWYRQAAGRGLQLLFYSVGIGQISSEVPQNLSASRPQDRQFILSSKKLLLSDSGFYLCAQDRLYGYTFGSGTRLTVV.

The V call is TRBV6-4, the J call TRBJ2-3, with unresolved D. Per germline, CDR1 MRHNA and CDR2 SNTAGT. The CDR3 loop spans 15 amino acids. V was clipped by 6 bases and J by 0 bases, with 13 bases between them. The CDR3 sequence is CASSLSLGSTDTQYF. The CDR3 bases are TGTGCCAGCAGCCTTAGCCTTGGTAGCACAGATACGCAGTATTTT.

This clone was detected only a few times. The chain uses TRBV12-3 or TRBV12-4 and TRBJ2-7; perhaps TRBD2 as D (6 bases). The V and J ends lost 0 bases and 6 bases respectively, with 6 bases between them. The CDR3 contains 12 residues. CDR3: CASSLAGGEQYF. In DNA form, the CDR3 reads TGTGCCAGCAGTTTAGCGGGGGGCGAGCAGTACTTC.

This clone was picked up one time. This chain links TRBV6-5 with TRBJ1-5; TRBD1 might be the D (6 bases). The ends were cut back, 6 bases at V and 5 bases at J, with 17 bases in the middle. From germline, CDR1 is MNHEY and CDR2 SVGAGI. The CDR3 extends over 15 amino acids. CDR3 sequence reads: CASRRNLQGDQPQHF. DNA for the CDR3: TGTGCCAGCAGGAGGAATTTACAGGGAGATCAGCCCCAGCATTTT.

The chain carries TRBV30 and TRBJ2-5; tentative D call: TRBD1 (5 bases). V lost 0 bases to trimming and J lost 5 bases, with 13 bases between them. Germline V gene data show CDR1 as GTSNPN and CDR2 as SVGIG (reference sequence). The CDR3 covers 14 residues. The DNA of the CDR3 is TGTGCCTGGAGTGTACGAGGATCAGGGGAGACCCAGTACTTC. Amino acid sequence: CAWSVRGSGETQYF.

The chain is built from TRBV5-1 and TRBJ2-1; tentative D call: TRBD1 (5 bases). The CDR3 consists of 18 residues. Germline V gene lookup returns CDR1 SGHRS and CDR2 YFSETQ. Deletions cut 0 bases from V and 5 bases from J, with 21 bases between. The CDR3 here is CASSLVGVAGIGNNEQFF. The CDR3, as DNA: TGCGCCAGCAGCTTGGTGGGTGTTGCAGGGATCGGTAACAATGAGCAGTTCTTC.

CDR3 sequence (DNA): TGCGCCAGCAGCCGCCTAGGGGGGGGCGCGGAAGGCTACACCTTC. Amino acid sequence: CASSRLGGGAEGYTF. The rearrangement uses TRBV4-1 and TRBJ1-2; D might be TRBD1 (6 bases). The length of the CDR3 is 15 residues. V was clipped by 4 bases and J by 8 bases, with 20 bases between them. The germline CDR1 and CDR2 sequences are MGHRA and YSYEKL.

The chain is built from TRBV7-6 and TRBJ1-1; TRBD1 agrees at 8 bases. CDR1 is SGHVS and CDR2 is FNYEAQ in the germline V gene. After removal of 5 bases from V and 1 base from J, the junction contained 3 bases not matched to a gene. The CDR3 contains 14 residues. The CDR3: CASSIGQGNTEAFF. CDR3 nucleotides: TGTGCCAGCAGCATCGGACAGGGGAACACTGAAGCTTTCTTT. Using reference TRBV7-6 and TRBJ1-1 for the parts outside the CDR3, the full variable domain is GAGVSQSPRYKVTKRGQDVALRCDPISGHVSLYWYRQALGQGPEFLTYFNYEAQQDKSGLPNDRFSAERPEGSISTLTIQRTEQRDSAMYRCASSIGQGNTEAFFGQGTRLTVV.

This chain uses TRBV10-3 with TRBJ2-3, with TRBD2 as a possible D gene (6 bases). V lost 6 bases and J 2 bases, leaving 6 bases between the germline ends. The CDR3 has 12 residues. Germline lookup yields CDR1 ENHRY and CDR2 SYGVKD. The CDR3 is CAIRDYTDTQYF. CDR3 nucleotides: TGTGCCATCAGGGACTACACAGATACGCAGTATTTT.

Turning to this clone: Other DNA sequences from this sample encode an identical CDR3 as well. The J gene is TRBJ1-5, the V gene TRBV18; D call uncertain. Germline loops: CDR1 KGHSH, CDR2 LQKENI. Trimming pared 2 bases from V and 4 bases from J, leaving 6 bases between. There are 13 residues in the CDR3. CDR3 nucleotide sequence: TGTGCCAGCTCACCAGGGCAGAATCAGCCCCAGCATTTT. Translated, it gives CASSPGQNQPQHF.

This clone was recorded at least ten times. The chain combines TRBV28 with TRBJ2-1, with 8 bases matching TRBD2. Germline V gives CDR1 MDHEN, CDR2 SYDVKM. With V trimmed by 4 bases and J by 7 bases, 21 bases remained unmatched. This CDR3 contains 19 residues. The CDR3 sequence: CASSSGGLASFLSPNEQFF. CDR3 DNA: TGTGCCAGCAGTTCGGGAGGACTAGCCTCATTCCTTTCACCTAATGAGCAGTTCTTC.

The rearrangement uses TRBV7-2 and TRBJ2-2, with D maybe TRBD2 (6 bases). V was shortened by 5 bases and J by 1 base, with 17 bases between the two germline ends. CDR3 length: 17 residues. The germline CDR1 and CDR2 sequences are SGHTA and FQGNSA. The chain's CDR3 is CASSPSRSGVNTGELFF. The CDR3 nucleotides are TGTGCCAGCAGCCCATCCCGGTCGGGGGTGAACACCGGGGAGCTGTTTTTT.

This clone was found once. This sequence joins TRBV6-5 and TRBJ2-2; 9 bases agree with TRBD1. This CDR3 has 14 residues. The V and J ends lost 7 bases and 5 bases, in that order; junction bases with no gene match: 5. Germline lookup yields CDR1 MNHEY and CDR2 SVGAGI. CDR3 protein: CASTRQGETGELFF. The CDR3, as DNA: TGTGCCAGCACAAGACAGGGGGAAACCGGGGAGCTGTTTTTT.

This clone has a handful of counts. The DNA for the CDR3 is TGTGCCAGCAGTGATCTCCGCGGCTACATGAACACTGAAGCTTTCTTT. Translation gives CASSDLRGYMNTEAFF. The V call is TRBV6-1, the J call TRBJ1-1; D call uncertain. The CDR3 loop spans 16 amino acids. Germline-derived CDR1 and CDR2 are MNHNS and SASEGT. The V and J ends lost 3 bases and 0 bases respectively, with 14 bases between them.

This clone has more than one count but fewer than ten. V is TRBV11-2 and J is TRBJ2-1, with 11 bases matching TRBD2. The CDR3 extends over 15 amino acids. V dropped 3 bases and J dropped 9; count of bases not matched to a gene: 7. Germline-derived CDR1 and CDR2 are SGHAT and FQNNGV. The CDR3, as DNA: TGTGCCAGCAGCTTTATAGCGGGGGGGCCGGGTGAGCAGTTCTTC. This encodes CASSFIAGGPGEQFF.

The V call is TRBV3-1 (or the pseudogene TRBV3-2), the J call TRBJ2-7; TRBD2 matches 9 bases. V was pared by 3 bases and J by 4 bases, with 4 bases of the junction left unmatched. CDR3 length: 14 residues. Germline V gene data show CDR1 as LGHDT and CDR2 as YNNKEL (reference sequence). CDR3 loop: CASSHGSGGYEQYF. CDR3 bases: TGTGCCAGCAGCCATGGTAGCGGGGGTTACGAGCAGTACTTC.

CDR3 DNA: TGTGCCAGCAGTGAAAACAGGGAAGCTAACTATGGCTACACCTTC. It is translated as CASSENREANYGYTF. The chain employs TRBV6-1 and TRBJ1-2, with TRBD1 as a possible D gene (6 bases). The CDR3 is 15 amino acids. CDR1 and CDR2 from the germline V gene are MNHNS and SASEGT. Trimming stripped 2 bases from V and 0 bases from J, with 10 bases between.

V usage is TRBV9 and J usage is TRBJ2-6; D call uncertain. Germline V gene data show CDR1 as SGDLS and CDR2 as YYNGEE. The CDR3 is made up of 15 amino acids. The germline V and J ends were trimmed by 3 bases and 2 bases, with 9 bases remaining between them. The DNA for the CDR3 is TGTGCCAGCAGCGCCCTCACTGCTGGGGCCAACGTCCTGACTTTC. This encodes CASSALTAGANVLTF.

The rearrangement links TRBV6-4 to TRBJ2-1; TRBD2 matches 10 bases. CDR1 and CDR2 (germline): MRHNA, SNTAGT. CDR3 length: 15 amino acids. J gave up 6 bases and V 6 bases, and 8 bases lay outside the gene matches. The CDR3 protein is CASRPIAGGGNEQFF. The DNA of the CDR3 is TGTGCCAGCAGGCCTATAGCGGGGGGCGGCAATGAGCAGTTCTTC.

V is TRBV6-5 and J is TRBJ1-1; weak D call: TRBD1 (5 bases). Germline loops: CDR1 MNHEY, CDR2 SVGAGI. V lost 5 bases and J lost 11, with 21 bases in between. The CDR3 length is 14 residues. Here the CDR3 reads CASSPNGDSKGAFF. The DNA of the CDR3 is TGTGCCAGCAGTCCCAATGGGGACTCTAAAGGGGCTTTCTTT.

The gene calls are TRBV10-1 and TRBJ2-3; tentatively, D is TRBD2 (6 bases). The CDR3 loop spans 14 amino acids. The V and J ends lost 3 bases and 5 bases respectively, with 12 bases between them. CDR1 is WNHNN, CDR2 SYGVQD, per germline (reference sequence). The CDR3 protein is CASSDPTRRDTQYF. The CDR3 coding sequence is TGCGCCAGCAGTGACCCGACTAGAAGAGATACGCAGTATTTT.

This clone has a single count. This chain uses TRBV7-8 with TRBJ2-2; 8 nucleotides agree with TRBD1. This CDR3 comprises 16 residues. V lost 5 bases and J lost 1; bases outside the gene matches: 6. Germline V CDR1 and CDR2: SGHVS, FQNEAQ. Written as DNA, the CDR3 is TGTGCCAGCAGCCGGGGGACAGGACGGAACACCGGGGAGCTGTTTTTT. The encoded protein is CASSRGTGRNTGELFF. Full variable domain (missing parts from reference TRBV7-8 and TRBJ2-2): GAGVSQSPRYKVAKRGQDVALRCDPISGHVSLFWYQQALGQGPEFLTYFQNEAQLDKSGLPSDRFFAERPEGSVSTLKIQRTQQEDSAVYLCASSRGTGRNTGELFFGEGSRLTVL.

This sequence joins TRBV27 and TRBJ2-7, with TRBD1 matching over 10 bases. J gave up 3 bases and V 4 bases, and 6 bases lay outside the gene matches. The CDR3 sequence is 15 residues long. Germline V lookup: CDR1 MNHEY, CDR2 SMNVEV (reference sequence). The CDR3 coding sequence is TGTGCCAGCAGTTGGGGACAGGGGCCGATCTACGAGCAGTACTTC. It codes for CASSWGQGPIYEQYF.

The chain combines TRBV18 with TRBJ1-6; TRBD1 agrees at 7 bases. V was clipped by 4 bases and J by 6 bases; unmatched bases: 3. Looked up from germline, CDR1 is KGHSH and CDR2 is LQKENI. The CDR3 spans 14 residues. Here the CDR3 DNA reads TGTGCCAGCTCACTTCGGGACAGTAATTCACCCCTCCACTTT. Protein: CASSLRDSNSPLHF. Drawing the rest from reference TRBV18 and TRBJ1-6, the complete variable domain is NAGVMQNPRHLVRRRGQEARLRCSPMKGHSHVYWYRQLPEEGLKFMVYLQKENIIDESGMPKERFSAEFPKEGPSILRIQQVVRGDSAAYFCASSLRDSNSPLHFGNGTRLTVT.

This clone was observed at least ten times. The chain combines TRBV5-6 with TRBJ2-7, with 12 bases lining up with TRBD2. The J segment lost 3 bases and the V segment lost 4 bases, leaving 17 bases of the junction unmatched. CDR3 length: 19 residues. Looked up from germline, CDR1 is SGHDT and CDR2 is YYEEEE. Here the CDR3 DNA reads TGTGCCAGCAGCCCCTTTCTAGCGGGGGGGCGGCAGGGAGTCTACGAGCAGTACTTC. It is translated as CASSPFLAGGRQGVYEQYF. Supplemented by reference TRBV5-6 and TRBJ2-7, the full variable domain reads DAGVTQSPTHLIKTRGQQVTLRCSPKSGHDTVSWYQQALGQGPQFIFQYYEEEERQRGNFPDRFSGHQFPNYSSELNVNALLLGDSALYLCASSPFLAGGRQGVYEQYFGPGTRLTVT.

This chain connects TRBV10-3 to TRBJ1-5; 8 positions match TRBD1. Trimming at V came to 10 bases and at J to 5 bases, leaving 7 bases not matched to a gene. Germline CDR1 ENHRY, CDR2 SYGVKD. This CDR3 comprises 13 residues. The CDR3 nucleotides read TGTGCCAACGGACCAGGGGGCCATCAGCCCCAGCATTTT. Translation: CANGPGGHQPQHF.